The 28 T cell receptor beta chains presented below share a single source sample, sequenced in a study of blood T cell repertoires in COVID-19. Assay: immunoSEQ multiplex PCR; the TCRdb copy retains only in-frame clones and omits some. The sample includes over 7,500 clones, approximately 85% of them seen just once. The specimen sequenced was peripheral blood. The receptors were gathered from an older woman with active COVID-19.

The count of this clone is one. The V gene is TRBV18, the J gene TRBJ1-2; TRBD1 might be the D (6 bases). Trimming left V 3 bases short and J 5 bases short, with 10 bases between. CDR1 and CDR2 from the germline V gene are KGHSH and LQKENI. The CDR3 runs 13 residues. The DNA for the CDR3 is TGTGCCAGCTCACCGGACAGTCCGTATGGCTACACCTTC. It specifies CASSPDSPYGYTF.

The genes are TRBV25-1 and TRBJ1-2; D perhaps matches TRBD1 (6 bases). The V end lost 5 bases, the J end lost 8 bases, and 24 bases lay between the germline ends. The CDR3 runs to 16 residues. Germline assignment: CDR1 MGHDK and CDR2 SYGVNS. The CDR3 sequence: CASSRSSGGGEKGYTF. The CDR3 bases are TGTGCCAGCAGTAGGTCCTCCGGCGGGGGCGAGAAGGGCTACACCTTC.

Here the CDR3 DNA reads TGTGCCAGCAGTTACTCGGTCGGGGGGGAGACCGGGGAGCTGTTTTTT. Its protein product is CASSYSVGGETGELFF. The rearrangement joins TRBV6-2 or TRBV6-3 to TRBJ2-2; 8 nucleotides match TRBD2. V shed 0 bases, J shed 5 bases, and the junction held 5 bases outside the gene matches. There are 16 residues in the CDR3. Germline CDR1 MNHEY, CDR2 SVGEGT.

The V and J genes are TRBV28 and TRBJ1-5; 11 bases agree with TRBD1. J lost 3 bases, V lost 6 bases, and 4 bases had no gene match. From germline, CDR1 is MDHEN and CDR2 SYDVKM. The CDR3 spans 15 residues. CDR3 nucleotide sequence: TGTGCCAGCAGAAGGACAGGGGGCATCAATCAGCCCCAGCATTTT. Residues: CASRRTGGINQPQHF.

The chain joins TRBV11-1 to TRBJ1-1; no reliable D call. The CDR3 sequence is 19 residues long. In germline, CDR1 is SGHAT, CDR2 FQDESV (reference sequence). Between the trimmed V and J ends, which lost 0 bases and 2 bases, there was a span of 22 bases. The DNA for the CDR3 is TGTGCCAGCAGCTTAGCGACCGGCCGGCGCGTACAGACAAACACTGAAGCTTTCTTT. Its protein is CASSLATGRRVQTNTEAFF.

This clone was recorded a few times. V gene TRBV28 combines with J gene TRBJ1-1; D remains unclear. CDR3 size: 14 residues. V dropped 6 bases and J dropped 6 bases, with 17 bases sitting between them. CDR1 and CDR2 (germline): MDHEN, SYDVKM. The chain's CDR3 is CASRSHWATAEAFF. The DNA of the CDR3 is TGTGCCAGCAGATCCCACTGGGCAACAGCTGAAGCTTTCTTT.

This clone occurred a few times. The CDR3: CASSLGAGGRETQYF. The CDR3 nucleotides are TGTGCCAGCAGCTTAGGGGCGGGGGGGCGTGAGACCCAGTACTTC. This rearrangement joins TRBV7-9 to TRBJ2-5; 9 nucleotides line up with TRBD2. The CDR3 extends over 15 amino acids. The V segment lost 1 base and the J segment 5 bases; nucleotides outside the gene matches: 5. Germline loops: CDR1 SEHNR, CDR2 FQNEAQ (reference sequence).

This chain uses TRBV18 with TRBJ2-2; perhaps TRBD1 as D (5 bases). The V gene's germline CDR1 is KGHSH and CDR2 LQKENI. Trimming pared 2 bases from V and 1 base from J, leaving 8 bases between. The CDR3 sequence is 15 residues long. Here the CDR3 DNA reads TGTGCCAGCTCACCAAACGGACAGAACACCGGGGAGCTGTTTTTT. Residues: CASSPNGQNTGELFF.

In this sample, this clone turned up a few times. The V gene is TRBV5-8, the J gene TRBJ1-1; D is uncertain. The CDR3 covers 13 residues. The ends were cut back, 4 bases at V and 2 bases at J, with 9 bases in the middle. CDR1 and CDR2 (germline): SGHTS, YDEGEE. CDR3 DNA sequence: TGTGCCAGCAGCAGTTACAGAAACACTGAAGCTTTCTTT. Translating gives CASSSYRNTEAFF.

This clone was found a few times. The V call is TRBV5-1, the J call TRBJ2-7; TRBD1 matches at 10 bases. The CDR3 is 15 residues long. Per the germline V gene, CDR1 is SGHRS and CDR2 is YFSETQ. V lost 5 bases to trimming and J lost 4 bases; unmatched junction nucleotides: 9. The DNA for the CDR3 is TGCGCCAGCAGTTCCGTGGGACAGGGGATGTACGAGCAGTACTTC. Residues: CASSSVGQGMYEQYF. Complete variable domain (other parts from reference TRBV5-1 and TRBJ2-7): KAGVTQTPRYLIKTRGQQVTLSCSPISGHRSVSWYQQTPGQGLQFLFEYFSETQRNKGNFPGRFSGRQFSNSRSEMNVSTLELGDSALYLCASSSVGQGMYEQYFGPGTRLTVT.

CDR3 in amino acids: CASSYSWAYQETQYF. Written as DNA, the CDR3 is TGTGCCAGCAGTTACTCGTGGGCTTACCAAGAGACCCAGTACTTC. The rearrangement links TRBV6-2 or TRBV6-3 to TRBJ2-5; unclear D gene. Germline V gives CDR1 MNHEY, CDR2 SVGEGT. Trimming cost V 0 bases and J 0 bases, with 8 bases left between them. There are 15 residues in the CDR3.

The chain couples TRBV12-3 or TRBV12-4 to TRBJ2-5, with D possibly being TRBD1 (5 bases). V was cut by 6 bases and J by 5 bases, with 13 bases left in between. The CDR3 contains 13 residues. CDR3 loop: CASSPPGLETQYF. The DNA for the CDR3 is TGTGCCAGCAGCCCCCCAGGGTTGGAGACCCAGTACTTC.

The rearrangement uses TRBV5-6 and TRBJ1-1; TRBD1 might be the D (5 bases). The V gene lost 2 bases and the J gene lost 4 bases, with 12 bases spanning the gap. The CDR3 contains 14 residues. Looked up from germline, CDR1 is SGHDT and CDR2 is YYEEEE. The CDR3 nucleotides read TGTGCCAGCAGCTTCATTCAGGGCCGCACTGAAGCTTTCTTT. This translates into CASSFIQGRTEAFF.

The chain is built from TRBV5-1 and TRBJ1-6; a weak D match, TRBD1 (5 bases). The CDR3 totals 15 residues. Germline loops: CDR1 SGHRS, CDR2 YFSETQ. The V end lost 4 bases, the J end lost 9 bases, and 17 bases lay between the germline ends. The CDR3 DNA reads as TGCGCCAGCAGCCCCGGGAGCCGAGGGGCTTCACCCCTCCACTTT. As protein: CASSPGSRGASPLHF. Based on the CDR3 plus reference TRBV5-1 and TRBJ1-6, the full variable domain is KAGVTQTPRYLIKTRGQQVTLSCSPISGHRSVSWYQQTPGQGLQFLFEYFSETQRNKGNFPGRFSGRQFSNSRSEMNVSTLELGDSALYLCASSPGSRGASPLHFGNGTRLTVT.

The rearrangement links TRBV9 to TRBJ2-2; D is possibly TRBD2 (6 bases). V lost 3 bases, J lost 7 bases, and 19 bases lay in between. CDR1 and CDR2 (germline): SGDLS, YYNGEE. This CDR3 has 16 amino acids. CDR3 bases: TGTGCCAGCAGCGACACGCGGGGTCTCGGGGGCGGGGAGCTGTTTTTT. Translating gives CASSDTRGLGGGELFF.

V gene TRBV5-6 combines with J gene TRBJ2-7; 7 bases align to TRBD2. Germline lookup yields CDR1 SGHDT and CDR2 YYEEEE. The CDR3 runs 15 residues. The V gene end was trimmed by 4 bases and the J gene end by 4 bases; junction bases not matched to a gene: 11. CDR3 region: CASSTLAGVRYEQYF. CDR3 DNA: TGTGCCAGCAGCACATTAGCGGGTGTGCGTTACGAGCAGTACTTC. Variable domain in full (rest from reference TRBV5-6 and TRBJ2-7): DAGVTQSPTHLIKTRGQQVTLRCSPKSGHDTVSWYQQALGQGPQFIFQYYEEEERQRGNFPDRFSGHQFPNYSSELNVNALLLGDSALYLCASSTLAGVRYEQYFGPGTRLTVT.

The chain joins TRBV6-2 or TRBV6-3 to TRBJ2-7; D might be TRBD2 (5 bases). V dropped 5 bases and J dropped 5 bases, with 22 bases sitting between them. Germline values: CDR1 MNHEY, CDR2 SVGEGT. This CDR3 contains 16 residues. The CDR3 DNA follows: TGTGCCAGCAGTCACGGTATTAGAAGGTTGGAGGACGAGCAGTACTTC. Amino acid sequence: CASSHGIRRLEDEQYF.

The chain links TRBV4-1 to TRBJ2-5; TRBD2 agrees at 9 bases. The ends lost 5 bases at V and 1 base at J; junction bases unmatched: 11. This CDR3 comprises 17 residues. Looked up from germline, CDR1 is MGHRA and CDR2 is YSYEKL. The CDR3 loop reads CASSLADLAGFQETQYF. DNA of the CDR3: TGCGCCAGCAGCTTAGCTGATCTAGCGGGGTTCCAAGAGACCCAGTACTTC.

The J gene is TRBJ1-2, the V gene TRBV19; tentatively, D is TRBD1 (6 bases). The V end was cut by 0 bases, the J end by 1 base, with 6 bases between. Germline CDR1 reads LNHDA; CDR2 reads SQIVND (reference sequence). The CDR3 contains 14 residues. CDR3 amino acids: CASSIDRGNYGYTF. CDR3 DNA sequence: TGTGCCAGTAGTATAGACAGGGGTAACTATGGCTACACCTTC.

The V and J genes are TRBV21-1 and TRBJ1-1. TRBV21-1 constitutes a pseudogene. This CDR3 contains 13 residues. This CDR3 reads CASNQEGSFEAFF. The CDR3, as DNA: TGTGCCAGCAATCAAGAGGGCAGTTTTGAAGCTTTCTTT.

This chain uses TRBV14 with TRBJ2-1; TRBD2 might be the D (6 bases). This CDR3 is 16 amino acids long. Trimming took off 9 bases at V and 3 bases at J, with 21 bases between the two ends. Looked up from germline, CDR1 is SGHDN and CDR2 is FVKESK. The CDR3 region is CASSNLGTGHYNEQFF. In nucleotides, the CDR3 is TGTGCCAGTTCAAATCTAGGGACTGGACACTACAATGAGCAGTTCTTC.

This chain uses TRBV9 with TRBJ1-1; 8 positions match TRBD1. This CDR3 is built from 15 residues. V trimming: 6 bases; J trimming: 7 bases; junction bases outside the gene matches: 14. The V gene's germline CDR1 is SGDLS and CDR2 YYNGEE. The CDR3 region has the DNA TGTGCCAGCACCGAAAGACAGGGGCCAGATTATGAAGCTTTCTTT. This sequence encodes CASTERQGPDYEAFF.

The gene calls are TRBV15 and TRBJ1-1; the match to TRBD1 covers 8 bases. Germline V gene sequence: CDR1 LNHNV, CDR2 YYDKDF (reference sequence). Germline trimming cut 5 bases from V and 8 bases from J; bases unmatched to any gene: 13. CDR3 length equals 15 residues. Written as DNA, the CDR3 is TGTGCCACCAGCGTCTCGACAGGGGCACACCAAGAAGCTTTCTTT. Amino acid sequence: CATSVSTGAHQEAFF.

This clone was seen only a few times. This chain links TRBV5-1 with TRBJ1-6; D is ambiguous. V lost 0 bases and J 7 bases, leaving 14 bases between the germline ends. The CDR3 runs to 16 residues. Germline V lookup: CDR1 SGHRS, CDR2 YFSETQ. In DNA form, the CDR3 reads TGCGCCAGCAGCTTGGGTAGCCATCGGCTAAATTCACCCCTCCACTTT. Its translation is CASSLGSHRLNSPLHF.

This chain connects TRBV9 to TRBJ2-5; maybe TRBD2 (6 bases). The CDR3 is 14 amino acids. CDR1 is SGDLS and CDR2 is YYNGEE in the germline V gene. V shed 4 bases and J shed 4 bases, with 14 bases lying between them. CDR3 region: CASSPGDWGETQYF. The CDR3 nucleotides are TGTGCCAGCAGCCCCGGGGACTGGGGAGAGACCCAGTACTTC.

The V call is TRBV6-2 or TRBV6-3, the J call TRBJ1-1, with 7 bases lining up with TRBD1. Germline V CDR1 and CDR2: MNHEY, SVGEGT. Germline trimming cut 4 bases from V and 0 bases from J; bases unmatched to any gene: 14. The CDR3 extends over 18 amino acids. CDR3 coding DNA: TGTGCCAGCAGTTTCGATCTGGGACAGCCCTTAATGAACACTGAAGCTTTCTTT. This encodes CASSFDLGQPLMNTEAFF.

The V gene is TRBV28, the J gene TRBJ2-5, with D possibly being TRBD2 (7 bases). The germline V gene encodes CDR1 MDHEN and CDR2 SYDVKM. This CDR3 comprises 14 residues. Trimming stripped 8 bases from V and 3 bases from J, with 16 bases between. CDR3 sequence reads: CASRGAGLKETQYF. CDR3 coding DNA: TGTGCCAGCCGGGGGGCAGGGTTAAAAGAGACCCAGTACTTC.

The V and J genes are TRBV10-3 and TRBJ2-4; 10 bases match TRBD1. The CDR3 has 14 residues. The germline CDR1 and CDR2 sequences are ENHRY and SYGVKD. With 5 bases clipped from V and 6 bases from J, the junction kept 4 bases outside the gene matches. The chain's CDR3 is CAISPGQGTNIQYF. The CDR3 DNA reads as TGTGCCATCAGTCCGGGACAGGGGACAAACATTCAGTACTTC.